This T cell receptor beta chain appears in the sequencing data of a study of OX40 agonist ivuxolimab in advanced cancers. About the study: Patients receiving dose escalation had hepatocellular carcinoma, melanoma, renal cell or head and neck cancer. Of the participants, 35% to 50% had some prior anti-PD-1, anti-PD-L1 or anti-CTLA-4 therapy, which was allowed.

Profiling relied on immunoSEQ multiplex PCR, and the TCRdb table lists in-frame clones only, not all of them. Here the sample spans over 55,000 clones, approximately 88% being singletons. The CDR3 runs to 13 residues. CDR1 is SGHAT and CDR2 is FQNNGV in the germline V gene. V was trimmed by 4 bases and J by 2 bases, leaving 9 bases between them. The gene calls are TRBV11-2 and TRBJ2-7; D possibly corresponds to TRBD2 (6 bases). This specimen was CD4+ or CD8+ T cells sorted from blood, taken in a trial of the OX40 agonist ivuxolimab. The source of this sequence is an adult with an advanced solid tumor such as melanoma, head and neck, liver or kidney cancer. CDR3 loop: CASSWDSTYEQYV. The CDR3 DNA is TGTGCCAGCAGCTGGGACTCCACCTACGAGCAGTACGTC.